Each of the 8 T cell receptor beta chains below was sequenced from the same sample in a study of T-cell memory formation after mild COVID-19. TCRdb ran MiXCR on the 5' RACE reads and lists one entry per CDR3 protein. The sample comprises 150,000 or so distinct CDR3 sequences, around a third of which are singletons, and 9.5% to 15% rests with the top ten. The sequenced sample consisted of PBMCs or a T cell subset sorted from them (not recorded which). The receptors come from an adult woman who had mild COVID-19 (a few samples of this study predate the infection). Cell type and time point are not known.

The chain joins TRBV12-3 or TRBV12-4 to TRBJ1-2; TRBD1 matches at 10 bases. Trimming cost V 6 bases and J 7 bases; bases outside gene matches: 5. The CDR3 loop spans 13 amino acids. The CDR3 coding sequence is TGTGCCAGCAGGCGGGACAGGGGCTCTGGCTACACCTTC. It yields the protein CASRRDRGSGYTF.

V gene TRBV11-3 combines with J gene TRBJ2-1, with D perhaps TRBD1 or TRBD2 (5 bases each). CDR3 size: 15 residues. The ends were cut back, 3 bases at V and 6 bases at J, with 15 bases in the middle. From germline, CDR1 is SGHNT and CDR2 YENEEA. CDR3 protein: CASSFISGTGNEQFF. As DNA, the CDR3 is TGTGCCAGCAGCTTTATATCGGGGACGGGCAATGAGCAGTTCTTC. The full variable domain, in which reference TRBV11-3 and TRBJ2-1 provide the parts outside the CDR3, is EAGVVQSPRYKIIEKKQPVAFWCNPISGHNTLYWYLQNLGQGPELLIRYENEEAVDDSQLPKDRFSAERLKGVDSTLKIQPAELGDSAVYLCASSFISGTGNEQFFGPGTRLTVL.

Comments on this clonotype: A junction boundary mismatches the germline segment, possibly from a read error. The rearrangement links TRBV6-5 to TRBJ1-1; perhaps TRBD1 as D (5 bases). Looked up from germline, CDR1 is MNHEY and CDR2 is SVGAGI. The CDR3 runs to 14 residues. The CDR3 here is CASKPVGVKTEAFF. CDR3 sequence (DNA): TGTGCCAGCAAGCCAGTGGGGGTGAAGACTGAAGCTTTCTTT.

The sample holds a few counts of this clonotype. The chain recombines TRBV5-6 with TRBJ1-2, with 9 positions matching TRBD1. The CDR3 is made up of 14 amino acids. With 4 bases clipped from V and 10 bases from J, the junction kept 11 bases outside the gene matches. Germline V gives CDR1 SGHDT, CDR2 YYEEEE. The CDR3 region is CASSIRDRVVDYTF. CDR3 in DNA: TGTGCCAGCAGCATCCGGGACAGGGTAGTCGACTACACCTTC.

Many counts were recorded for this clonotype. The chain links TRBV6-5 to TRBJ1-6, with D maybe TRBD1 (5 bases). In germline, CDR1 is MNHEY, CDR2 SVGAGI. This CDR3 region has 16 residues. V was trimmed by 4 bases and J by 10 bases, leaving 20 bases between them. The DNA for the CDR3 is TGTGCCAGCAGTTTTTTAACGGGCCTGGGGGAATCACCCCTCCACTTT. It yields the protein CASSFLTGLGESPLHF.

The gene calls are TRBV12-3 or TRBV12-4 and TRBJ2-1; D perhaps matches TRBD2 (5 bases). Trimming took off 6 bases at V and 4 bases at J, with 16 bases between the two ends. This CDR3 has 15 residues. CDR3 amino acids: CASSPRVSGYNEQFF. CDR3 DNA: TGTGCCAGCAGCCCCCGGGTGAGCGGATACAATGAGCAGTTCTTC.

This clonotype was observed a handful of times. The chain has TRBV19 and TRBJ2-7; no clear D gene. This CDR3 has 13 residues. V was pared by 6 bases and J by 0 bases, with 9 bases between. Germline V lookup: CDR1 LNHDA, CDR2 SQIVND (reference sequence). This chain's CDR3 is CASSDVSSYEQYF. The CDR3 region has the DNA TGTGCCAGTAGCGACGTCAGCTCCTACGAGCAGTACTTC.

The table lists this clonotype with a few counts. The chain combines TRBV29-1 with TRBJ2-1; 12 nucleotides match TRBD2. The CDR3 is 18 amino acids. Per germline, CDR1 SQVTM and CDR2 ANQGSEA. The trim removed 0 bases at V and 2 bases at J, leaving 8 bases unmatched. The CDR3 region is CSVEDLTSGGSPYNEQFF. The CDR3 DNA reads as TGCAGCGTTGAAGATCTGACTAGCGGGGGTTCCCCCTACAATGAGCAGTTCTTC.